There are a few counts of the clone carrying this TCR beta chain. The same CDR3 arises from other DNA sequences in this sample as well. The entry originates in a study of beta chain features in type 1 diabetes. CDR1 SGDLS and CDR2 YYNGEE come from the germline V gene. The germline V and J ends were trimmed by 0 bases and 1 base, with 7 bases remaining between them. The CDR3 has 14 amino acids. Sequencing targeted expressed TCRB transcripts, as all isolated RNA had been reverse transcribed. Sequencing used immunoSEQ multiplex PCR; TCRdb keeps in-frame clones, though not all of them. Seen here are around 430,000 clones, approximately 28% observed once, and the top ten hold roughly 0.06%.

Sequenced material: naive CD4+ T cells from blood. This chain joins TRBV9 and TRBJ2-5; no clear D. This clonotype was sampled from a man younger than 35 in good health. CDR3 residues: CASSVGGLQETQYF. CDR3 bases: TGTGCCAGCAGCGTAGGAGGTCTCCAAGAGACCCAGTACTTC.